The rows below give T cell receptor beta chains drawn from one sample of a study of shared clonotypes between healthy human individuals. Measured with immunoSEQ multiplex PCR; TCRdb has only the in-frame clones, and not every one. The sample lists 2 million to 2.5 million clones; just over 90% were seen once. Sequenced input: naive CD4+ T cells from PBMCs. The receptors here all came from a man between 18 and 35 years old in good health. Some clones in this sample may be carry-over from other donors' samples. Each CDR3 is given with its conserved first and last residue. A D gene is named only where the DNA matches it firmly. Rows may omit the clone size; those that give it use once, few, many or a size class.

CDR3 DNA: TGTGCCAGCAGTGAAACAGGGGAAGAGACCCAGTACTTC
CDR3 protein: CASSETGEETQYF
D gene: TRBD1
J gene: TRBJ2-5
V gene: TRBV6-1
clone size: once

CDR3 DNA: TGTGCCAGCAGTTACCGACAGGGCGACGGCTACACCTTC
CDR3 protein: CASSYRQGDGYTF
D gene: TRBD1
J gene: TRBJ1-2
V gene: TRBV27
clone size: NA

CDR3 DNA: TGCGCCAGCAGCAGCGGAGAAAACACCGGGGAGCTGTTTTTT
CDR3 protein: CASSSGENTGELFF
D gene: NA
J gene: TRBJ2-2
V gene: TRBV5-1
clone size: NA

CDR3 DNA: TGCGCCAGCAGCTTGCGGGGGCACGGTCTCACTGAAGCTTTCTTT
CDR3 protein: CASSLRGHGLTEAFF
D gene: NA
J gene: TRBJ1-1
V gene: TRBV5-1
clone size: once

CDR3 DNA: TGTGCCAGCAGCTTACGGGGAGGGTACGAGCAGTACTTC
CDR3 protein: CASSLRGGYEQYF
D gene: TRBD2
J gene: TRBJ2-7
V gene: TRBV7-3
clone size: NA

CDR3 DNA: TGTGCCAGCAGTCCCCTCGGTTTACCGAACACTGAAGCTTTCTTT
CDR3 protein: CASSPLGLPNTEAFF
D gene: NA
J gene: TRBJ1-1
V gene: TRBV2
clone size: NA

CDR3 DNA: TGCGCCAGCAGACCGACCGGGACACTTAACTATGGCTACACCTTC
CDR3 protein: CASRPTGTLNYGYTF
D gene: NA
J gene: TRBJ1-2
V gene: TRBV4-1
clone size: NA

CDR3 DNA: TGCAGCGTGGGAGGACAGGGGCGAGAGACCCAGTACTTC
CDR3 protein: CSVGGQGRETQYF
D gene: TRBD1
J gene: TRBJ2-5
V gene: TRBV29-1
clone size: NA

CDR3 DNA: TGCGCCAGCAGCGGACTAGCGGGAGGGCCGCGGGTCTCCTACAATGAGCAGTTCTTC
CDR3 protein: CASSGLAGGPRVSYNEQFF
D gene: TRBD2
J gene: TRBJ2-1
V gene: TRBV5-1
clone size: once

CDR3 DNA: TGCGCCAGCAGCCAAGTTCCTCTCTCGGGAAACACCATATATTTT
CDR3 protein: CASSQVPLSGNTIYF
D gene: NA
J gene: TRBJ1-3
V gene: TRBV4-3
clone size: few

CDR3 DNA: TGTGCCAGTAGTATAACTCCTGGAAACACCATATATTTT
CDR3 protein: CASSITPGNTIYF
D gene: NA
J gene: TRBJ1-3
V gene: TRBV19
clone size: NA

CDR3 DNA: TGCGCCAGCAGCTTCGGACAGGGGGCGGAAAAACTGTTTTTT
CDR3 protein: CASSFGQGAEKLFF
D gene: TRBD1
J gene: TRBJ1-4
V gene: TRBV5-1
clone size: NA

CDR3 DNA: TGTGCCAGCAGCCCAGACAGGGGTAACTATGGCTACACCTTC
CDR3 protein: CASSPDRGNYGYTF
D gene: TRBD1
J gene: TRBJ1-2
V gene: TRBV7-2
clone size: NA

CDR3 DNA: TGTGCCAGCAGCCCCACACAGGGGCGTTACTATGGCTACACCTTC
CDR3 protein: CASSPTQGRYYGYTF
D gene: TRBD1
J gene: TRBJ1-2
V gene: TRBV7-2
clone size: NA

CDR3 DNA: TGTGCCAGCAGACTGACAGGATACTCCTACGAGCAGTACTTC
CDR3 protein: CASRLTGYSYEQYF
D gene: NA
J gene: TRBJ2-7
V gene: TRBV13
clone size: NA

CDR3 DNA: TGTGCCAGCAGCTTAGTTCGGGGATCCTACGAGCAGTACTTC
CDR3 protein: CASSLVRGSYEQYF
D gene: NA
J gene: TRBJ2-7
V gene: TRBV11-2
clone size: NA

CDR3 DNA: TGTGCCAGCAGCCCCCTCCGGGACAGCCAAGAGACCCAGTACTTC
CDR3 protein: CASSPLRDSQETQYF
D gene: TRBD1
J gene: TRBJ2-5
V gene: TRBV14
clone size: NA

CDR3 DNA: TGCGCCAGCAGCGTACTAGCGGGAGGGCCTGACACCGGGGAGCTGTTTTTT
CDR3 protein: CASSVLAGGPDTGELFF
D gene: TRBD2
J gene: TRBJ2-2
V gene: TRBV5-1
clone size: NA

CDR3 DNA: TGTGCCAGCAGCATTACAGGGACTGGGGCCAACGTCCTGACTTTC
CDR3 protein: CASSITGTGANVLTF
D gene: NA
J gene: TRBJ2-6
V gene: TRBV7-3
clone size: NA

CDR3 DNA: TGCGCCAGCAGCCAAGATCCCGCACCCCCCAACACAGATACGCAGTATTTT
CDR3 protein: CASSQDPAPPNTDTQYF
D gene: NA
J gene: TRBJ2-3
V gene: TRBV4-1
clone size: NA

CDR3 DNA: TGCAGCGTTGCGGGACAGGGAACCGGGGAGCTGTTTTTT
CDR3 protein: CSVAGQGTGELFF
D gene: TRBD1
J gene: TRBJ2-2
V gene: TRBV29-1
clone size: NA

CDR3 DNA: TGTGCCAGCAGCAAATTTGTATGTACCTACGAGCAGTACTTC
CDR3 protein: CASSKFVCTYEQYF
D gene: NA
J gene: TRBJ2-7
V gene: TRBV21-1
clone size: NA

CDR3 DNA: TGTGCCAGCAGTTTAAGGCCGGAGATCTATGGCTACACCTTC
CDR3 protein: CASSLRPEIYGYTF
D gene: NA
J gene: TRBJ1-2
V gene: TRBV28
clone size: NA

CDR3 DNA: TGTGCCTGGACTAGCGGGACAATGGGTACGCAGTATTTT
CDR3 protein: CAWTSGTMGTQYF
D gene: TRBD2
J gene: TRBJ2-3
V gene: TRBV30
clone size: NA

CDR3 DNA: TGTGCCAGCAGGGCAAACAATGAGCAGTTCTTC
CDR3 protein: CASRANNEQFF
D gene: NA
J gene: TRBJ2-1
V gene: TRBV6-6
clone size: once

CDR3 DNA: TGTGCCAGCAGCCCTAGACAGGGAACAGAAGCTTTCTTT
CDR3 protein: CASSPRQGTEAFF
D gene: TRBD1
J gene: TRBJ1-1
V gene: TRBV7-2
clone size: once

CDR3 DNA: TGTGCCAGCAACTTATACAATGAGCAGTTCTTC
CDR3 protein: CASNLYNEQFF
D gene: NA
J gene: TRBJ2-1
V gene: TRBV28
clone size: NA

CDR3 DNA: TGTGCCAGCAGCTTAGAACGCCCGGATACGCAGTATTTT
CDR3 protein: CASSLERPDTQYF
D gene: NA
J gene: TRBJ2-3
V gene: TRBV7-2
clone size: NA

CDR3 DNA: TGTGCCAGTAGTACCTCACCCGCGGACAGGGGGGGCAATGAAAAACTGTTTTTT
CDR3 protein: CASSTSPADRGGNEKLFF
D gene: TRBD1
J gene: TRBJ1-4
V gene: TRBV19
clone size: NA

CDR3 DNA: TGTGCCAGCAGCCAAGATGTCCTGCAGCGAGAGCAGTACTTC
CDR3 protein: CASSQDVLQREQYF
D gene: NA
J gene: TRBJ2-7
V gene: TRBV4-2
clone size: NA

CDR3 DNA: TGTGCCAGCAGTTTTGACAGTCTACGGAGTCAGCCCCAGCATTTT
CDR3 protein: CASSFDSLRSQPQHF
D gene: NA
J gene: TRBJ1-5
V gene: TRBV28
clone size: few

CDR3 DNA: TGCGCCAGCAGCCTCGGAGGGGACCTCCAAGAGACCCAGTACTTC
CDR3 protein: CASSLGGDLQETQYF
D gene: NA
J gene: TRBJ2-5
V gene: TRBV5-1
clone size: once

CDR3 DNA: TGCGCCAGCAGCCCACTAGGTCCCCAAGAGACCCAGTACTTC
CDR3 protein: CASSPLGPQETQYF
D gene: NA
J gene: TRBJ2-5
V gene: TRBV5-1
clone size: NA

CDR3 DNA: TGTGCCAGCAGCCGCGGGGGAGCGGCTCTCCGAGAGACCCAGTACTTC
CDR3 protein: CASSRGGAALRETQYF
D gene: TRBD2
J gene: TRBJ2-5
V gene: TRBV11-2
clone size: NA

CDR3 DNA: TGCGCCAGCAGTGGGACAGGTATTACTAACTATGGCTACACCTTC
CDR3 protein: CASSGTGITNYGYTF
D gene: TRBD1
J gene: TRBJ1-2
V gene: TRBV10-2
clone size: NA

CDR3 DNA: TGCGCCAGCAGCTGGGGGACAGGGGGCTCCACAGATACGCAGTATTTT
CDR3 protein: CASSWGTGGSTDTQYF
D gene: TRBD1
J gene: TRBJ2-3
V gene: TRBV5-1
clone size: NA

CDR3 DNA: TGTGCCAGCAGGTCAGGGGGCCGGTCCGGGGAGCTGTTTTTT
CDR3 protein: CASRSGGRSGELFF
D gene: TRBD1
J gene: TRBJ2-2
V gene: TRBV28
clone size: NA

CDR3 DNA: TGCGCCAGCAGCATAGACTTCTACGACAATGAGCAGTTCTTC
CDR3 protein: CASSIDFYDNEQFF
D gene: NA
J gene: TRBJ2-1
V gene: TRBV5-1
clone size: NA

CDR3 DNA: TGTGCCAGCAGCCGGGGCCCCAGGGAAGAGACCCAGTACTTC
CDR3 protein: CASSRGPREETQYF
D gene: NA
J gene: TRBJ2-5
V gene: TRBV7-2
clone size: once

CDR3 DNA: TGTGCCAGCAGCATCGGTCCCATCGAAGATACGCAGTATTTT
CDR3 protein: CASSIGPIEDTQYF
D gene: NA
J gene: TRBJ2-3
V gene: TRBV5-4
clone size: NA

CDR3 DNA: TGTGCCAGCAGGAGGGACAGGGGGTATAATTCACCCCTCCACTTT
CDR3 protein: CASRRDRGYNSPLHF
D gene: TRBD1
J gene: TRBJ1-6
V gene: TRBV6-1
clone size: NA

CDR3 DNA: TGTGCCAGTAGTATGGGCGGCCCCCCAGTTGATACGCAGTATTTT
CDR3 protein: CASSMGGPPVDTQYF
D gene: NA
J gene: TRBJ2-3
V gene: TRBV19
clone size: NA

CDR3 DNA: TGTGCCAGCAGCGTAGCGGCAGGGGGTGATGAAAAACTGTTTTTT
CDR3 protein: CASSVAAGGDEKLFF
D gene: TRBD1
J gene: TRBJ1-4
V gene: TRBV9
clone size: once

CDR3 DNA: TGTGCCAGCAGGTTGCTAGCGGGAGGCCAAGAGACCCAGTACTTC
CDR3 protein: CASRLLAGGQETQYF
D gene: TRBD2
J gene: TRBJ2-5
V gene: TRBV2
clone size: NA

CDR3 DNA: TGTGCCAGTAGTATCGGGACAGGGGCTAGTGAGCAGTACTTC
CDR3 protein: CASSIGTGASEQYF
D gene: TRBD1
J gene: TRBJ2-7
V gene: TRBV19
clone size: NA

CDR3 DNA: TGTGCCAGCAGTGAATTCGGGAAGGCCCGGGAGACCCAGTACTTC
CDR3 protein: CASSEFGKARETQYF
D gene: NA
J gene: TRBJ2-5
V gene: TRBV2
clone size: NA